This T cell receptor (beta chain) was observed in a study of shared clonotypes between healthy human individuals. Turning to the study itself: Three CD4 naive, three CD4 memory, two CD8 naive and one CD8 memory plate were used per donor.

About this clone itself: Its antigen is not known.

Naive CD8 populations comprised CD45RO-negative cells positively selected for CCR7, excluding terminally differentiated effector memory CD45RA+ cells. Method: immunoSEQ multiplex PCR; TCRdb's copy keeps in-frame clones and lacks some. This sample has 550,000 to 600,000 clones, with roughly 98% found just once. Germline values: CDR1 SGHVS, CDR2 FQNEAQ. The CDR3 runs to 16 residues. Trimming removed 5 bases from V and 4 bases from J; junction bases left unmatched: 12. Study findings and constraints: Clonotype sharing among donors, it was expected, would be affected by sequencing depth. Four donors had about 5% of their naive CD4 clonotypes in common.

This sequence joins TRBV7-8 and TRBJ2-3; TRBD2 matches 7 bases. The sequenced sample was naive CD8+ T cells sorted from blood. The TCR comes from a man aged 25 to 40 in good health. CDR3 nucleotides: TGTGCCAGCAGCAAACAGCGCGGGAGTCTCTCAGATACGCAGTATTTT. It encodes CASSKQRGSLSDTQYF.